A selection of T cell receptor beta chains follows, all from one sample in a study of blood T cells in healthy people across ages. One entry per CDR3 protein, called by TCRdb with MiXCR from the 5' RACE reads. The table has 1 million to 1.2 million distinct CDR3 sequences, 30% to 40% seen once. Sequenced input: blood. The origin of the receptors is a man aged 18 to 30 in good health. CDR3s include the opening cysteine and the closing phenylalanine or tryptophan. A D gene is named only where the DNA matches it firmly. Size is omitted from some rows. Given values are once, few, many or a class for expanded clones.

>TRBD1|NA|TRBV9|TRBJ2-4
CASSPVTGNRNIQYF
TGTGCCAGCAGCCCTGTGACAGGGAACAGAAACATTCAGTACTTC
>NA|few|TRBV2|TRBJ1-5
CASSEGSKGQPQHF
TGTGCCAGCAGTGAAGGGAGTAAGGGACAGCCCCAGCATTTT
>NA|few|TRBV12-3/TRBV12-4|TRBJ2-7
CASSLAGPLYEQYF
TGTGCCAGCAGTTTGGCAGGACCTTTATACGAGCAGTACTTC
>NA|NA|TRBV27|TRBJ2-1
CASSNLAVAWGQFF
TGTGCCAGCAGCAACCTAGCAGTTGCTTGGGGGCAGTTCTTC
>NA|NA|TRBV10-3|TRBJ1-6
CAISESGEAYNSPPHF
TGTGCCATCAGTGAGTCGGGTGAGGCCTATAATTCACCCCCCCACTTT
>NA|NA|TRBV5-1|TRBJ2-7
CASSLGRYYNEQYF
TGCGCCAGCAGCTTGGGGCGGTACTACAATGAGCAGTACTTC
>TRBD2|NA|TRBV2|TRBJ2-1
CASQWEGLNEQFF
TGTGCCAGCCAATGGGAGGGATTAAATGAGCAGTTCTTC
>NA|few|TRBV6-6|TRBJ2-1
CASSYSKSTGNEQFF
TGTGCCAGCAGTTACTCGAAGTCCACGGGCAATGAGCAGTTCTTC
>NA|NA|TRBV20-1|TRBJ1-1
CSARRRRRGFTEAFF
TGCAGTGCTAGAAGGAGGCGCCGGGGATTCACTGAAGCTTTCTTT
>NA|once|TRBV10-3|TRBJ2-1
CAISESVAREQFF
TGTGCCATCAGTGAGTCTGTAGCGCGTGAGCAGTTCTTC
>NA|NA|TRBV12-3/TRBV12-4|TRBJ1-1
CASSFKVEGSEAFF
TGTGCCAGCAGTTTTAAGGTCGAGGGGAGTGAAGCTTTCTTT
>NA|NA|TRBV7-6|TRBJ2-7
CASSLTVGGRDYEQYF
TGTGCCAGCAGCTTAACCGTAGGGGGTAGGGACTACGAGCAGTACTTC
>NA|NA|TRBV13|TRBJ2-4
CASSNGPSWKQYF
TGTGCCAGCAGCAATGGACCGTCCTGGAAGCAGTACTTC
>NA|NA|TRBV10-3|TRBJ1-1
CASIRTENTEAFF
TGTGCCAGCATTCGGACGGAGAACACTGAAGCTTTCTTT
>NA|NA|TRBV7-2|TRBJ1-6
CASSLASVLEQGYSPLHF
TGTGCCAGCAGCTTAGCGAGTGTATTGGAACAGGGCTATTCACCCCTCCACTTT
>TRBD2|NA|TRBV20-1|TRBJ2-2
CSASSGLAGGSGELFF
TGCAGTGCTAGTTCCGGACTAGCGGGGGGGTCCGGGGAGCTGTTTTTT
>NA|NA|TRBV27|TRBJ1-1
CASSLRGGHTEAFF
TGTGCCAGCAGTTTACGGGGGGGTCACACTGAAGCTTTCTTT
>NA|NA|TRBV6-1|TRBJ1-1
CASSIRGSVSTEAFF
TGTGCCAGCAGTATCCGCGGTAGTGTGAGCACTGAAGCTTTCTTT
>NA|NA|TRBV4-3|TRBJ2-7
CASSQSWSYNEQYF
TGCGCCAGCAGCCAAAGTTGGTCCTACAATGAGCAGTACTTC
>NA|many|TRBV29-1|TRBJ2-1
CSVEELRLNEQFF
TGCAGCGTTGAAGAATTGAGATTGAATGAGCAGTTCTTC
>NA|few|TRBV10-3|TRBJ2-1
CAISEGAMRNEQFF
TGTGCCATCAGTGAAGGAGCTATGAGGAATGAGCAGTTCTTC
>TRBD2|few|TRBV4-1|TRBJ2-3
CASSQEAGGDTDTQYF
TGCGCCAGCAGCCAAGAAGCGGGGGGTGACACAGATACGCAGTATTTT
>NA|NA|TRBV12-3/TRBV12-4|TRBJ2-3
CASSFGPRDTQYF
TGTGCCAGCAGTTTTGGTCCGAGGGATACGCAGTATTTT
>NA|few|TRBV21-1|TRBJ2-3
CASSKALWNHRTDTQYF
TGTGCCAGCAGCAAAGCGCTTTGGAATCACCGCACAGATACGCAGTATTTT
>TRBD1|NA|TRBV6-2/TRBV6-3|TRBJ2-1
CASSSYRGRENEQFF
TGTGCCAGCAGTTCTTATAGGGGGCGAGAGAATGAGCAGTTCTTC
>NA|NA|TRBV7-2|TRBJ2-5
CASSLVSAGARETQYF
TGTGCCAGCAGCTTAGTGAGCGCGGGGGCCAGAGAGACCCAGTACTTC
>NA|NA|TRBV6-2/TRBV6-3|TRBJ2-1
CASSSGQPNEQFF
TGTGCCAGCAGTTCTGGGCAGCCGAATGAGCAGTTCTTC
>NA|NA|TRBV12-3/TRBV12-4|TRBJ1-3
CASSLAIQGGNTIYF
TGTGCCAGCAGTTTAGCGATACAGGGCGGAAACACCATATATTTT
>NA|NA|TRBV6-1|TRBJ2-3
CASSVMVVQPPTDTQYF
TGTGCCAGCAGTGTGATGGTGGTTCAACCCCCCACAGATACGCAGTATTTT
>NA|few|TRBV10-3|TRBJ1-4
CAISEESEKLFF
TGTGCCATCAGCGAGGAAAGCGAAAAACTGTTTTTT
>NA|few|TRBV27|TRBJ2-3
CASGEGITDTQYF
TGTGCCAGCGGTGAGGGTATCACAGATACGCAGTATTTT
>NA|NA|TRBV6-1|TRBJ2-3
CASSEDTDTQYF
TGTGCCAGCAGTGAAGATACAGATACGCAGTATTTT
>NA|NA|TRBV3-1|TRBJ2-7
CASSQEGRIYEQYF
TGTGCCAGCAGCCAAGAGGGACGCATCTACGAGCAGTACTTC
>TRBD1|few|TRBV9|TRBJ1-2
CASSVGVDREYGYTF
TGTGCCAGCAGCGTAGGGGTCGACAGGGAGTATGGCTACACCTTC
>NA|few|TRBV25-1|TRBJ2-7
CASSDDSSYEQYF
TGTGCCAGCAGTGACGACAGCTCCTACGAGCAGTACTTC
>NA|NA|TRBV7-2|TRBJ1-2
CASSTGQGLGYGYTF
TGTGCCAGTTCAACCGGGCAGGGATTAGGTTATGGCTACACCTTC
>NA|NA|TRBV9|TRBJ2-3
CASSATLGGATSTDTQYF
TGTGCCAGCAGCGCAACCTTGGGAGGAGCCACTAGCACAGATACGCAGTATTTT
>NA|NA|TRBV20-1|TRBJ2-3
CSARRGVGTDTQYF
TGCAGTGCTAGAAGGGGCGTCGGCACAGATACGCAGTATTTT
>NA|few|TRBV27|TRBJ1-3
CASSLRDSGNTIYF
TGTGCCAGCAGTTTACGGGATTCTGGAAACACCATATATTTT
>NA|few|TRBV27|TRBJ2-7
CASSFHDRGEQYF
TGTGCCAGCAGCTTCCACGATCGAGGCGAGCAGTACTTC
>NA|NA|TRBV20-1|TRBJ1-1
CSARLTAIEAFF
TGCAGTGCTAGGTTGACAGCAATCGAAGCTTTCTTT
>NA|NA|TRBV12-3/TRBV12-4|TRBJ2-3
CASSIGGDADTQYF
TGTGCCAGCAGCATAGGGGGGGACGCGGATACGCAGTATTTT
>TRBD1|NA|TRBV9|TRBJ2-2
CASSVADRGHTGELFF
TGTGCCAGCAGCGTAGCGGACAGGGGTCACACCGGGGAGCTGTTTTTT
>TRBD1|few|TRBV28|TRBJ1-2
CASRPIGQGGGYTF
TGTGCCAGCAGACCCATAGGACAGGGCGGTGGCTACACCTTC